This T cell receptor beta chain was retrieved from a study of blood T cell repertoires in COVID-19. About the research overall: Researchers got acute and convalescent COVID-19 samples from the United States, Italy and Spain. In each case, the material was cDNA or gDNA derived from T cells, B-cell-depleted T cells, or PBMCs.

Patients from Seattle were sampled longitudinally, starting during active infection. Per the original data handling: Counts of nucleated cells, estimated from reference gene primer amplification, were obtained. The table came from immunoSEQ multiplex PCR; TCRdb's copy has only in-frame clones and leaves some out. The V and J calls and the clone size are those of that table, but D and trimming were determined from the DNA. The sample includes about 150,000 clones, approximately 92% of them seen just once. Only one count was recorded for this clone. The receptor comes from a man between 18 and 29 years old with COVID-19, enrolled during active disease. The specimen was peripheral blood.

The DNA of the CDR3 is TGTGCCAGCACTTTGACAGGAGTACAGCCCCAGCATTTT. Translated, it gives CASTLTGVQPQHF. This rearrangement joins TRBV2 to TRBJ1-5; a possible D gene is TRBD1 (6 bases). The V end lost 7 bases, the J end lost 7 bases, and 14 bases lay between the germline ends. The CDR3 spans 13 residues. In germline, CDR1 is SNHLY, CDR2 FYNNEI.